This TCR beta chain was recovered during a study of post-analysis software for immune sequencing data (dated by TCRdb to 2015 to 2017). Some background on the complete study: The recorded disease courses included relapsing-remitting, secondary progressive and progressive-relapsing multiple sclerosis, and some patients had no subtype annotation. Patient repertoires were compared against 10 to 12 previously published healthy control repertoires from donors aged 6 to 25 years. A subset of samples was prepared in parallel using single-end sample barcoding, then pooled and co-amplified after Illumina adapter ligation. Findings and caveats that apply to the study as a whole: Roughly 5 TRBV segments, including TRBV5-6, TRBV5-1 and TRBV20-1, were significantly more frequent in patients than controls. Strong co-clustering of samples prepared in the same batch was shown by direct clustering with F measure, prompting a batch-effect correction. Normalized Chao1 diversity was significantly lower in multiple sclerosis patients than controls, suggesting substantial peripheral T-cell clonal expansion. The control group was slightly older than the multiple sclerosis patient group.

Read against the paper, the sample's time point label means: second blood draw from one MS patient after hematopoietic stem cell transplantation. TCR beta repertoires were profiled from peripheral blood of some 13 young patients with multiple sclerosis to demonstrate the VDJtools post-analysis software. The multiple sclerosis patients were children and adolescents between roughly 6 and 16 years of age. Taken from the germline V gene (reference sequence), the CDR1 and CDR2 loops are DFQATT and SNEGSKA. The CDR3 goes from the cysteine to the phenylalanine over 12 residues. The sequence is cut down to CDR3 DNA, 36 bases in frame from base 1. At the junction V is shortened by 5 bases and J by 10 bases, with 18 bases in between. Worth noting for this clonotype: It lacks a known antigen. A read error may explain this, as a much larger clone is one base away.

The library came from PCR. This sample was sequenced with an Illumina HiSeq 2500. To reduce PCR and sequencing biases, unique molecular identifiers were built into the TCR beta cDNA libraries. Roughly 500,000 cDNA molecules were obtained for every 1 to 10 million input T cells, so each molecule roughly corresponded to one T cell. The same protocol used for the earlier healthy control dataset was applied to prepare and sequence the patient libraries. Samples belonging to the same batch were prepared together, multiplexed and sequenced on a shared HiSeq lane. The authors' pipeline ran thus. Raw barcoded reads were processed with MIGEC, and single-read molecular identifier groups were discarded before consensus assembly and CDR3 extraction. VDJtools was used for post-analysis of the clonotype tables, and diversity was normalized by down-sampling every dataset to the size of the smallest sample. In repertoire overlap clustering, CDR3 amino acid sequences, but not nucleotide sequences, were matched to correct batch-related cross-sample contamination. The public reads were run again by TCRdb, first through fastp at Q25 and then through MiXCR, and only productive beta chains were kept. Records with the same CDR3 protein are collapsed into one entry carrying the most frequent genes and DNA. In this record, the V and J calls reflect TCRdb's handling and not the investigators' own analysis. The sample table holds 150,000 to 200,000 distinct CDR3 sequences, of which about 36% were seen once. The top ten clones comprise under 30% of the sample.

The clonotype was recovered from a girl aged 5 to 17 with multiple sclerosis. Donor details come from another sample of the same person, matched by shared clones. The chain couples TRBV20-1 to TRBJ2-7; the D assignment is uncertain and may be TRBD1 or TRBD2, with 5 bases supporting each. The sequences come from blood, collected after autologous hematopoietic stem cell transplantation. The CDR3 sequence is CSAPGLQEAQYF. The bases are TGCAGTGCTCCGGGGCTCCAAGAGGCCCAGTACTTC.